This TCR beta chain was documented in a study of blood T cell repertoires in COVID-19. Study in general: Samples representing acute and convalescent COVID-19 were sourced from the United States, Italy and Spain. PBMCs, B-cell-depleted T cells, or T cells provided the cDNA or gDNA that made up the material.

The study assigned cohorts using participant-reported clinical history. Assay used: immunoSEQ multiplex PCR; TCRdb lists only in-frame clones, some missing. Of about 220,000 clones in the sample, about 83% were seen once. The material sequenced was PBMCs or T cells enriched from blood (not recorded which). This receptor was obtained from a middle-aged woman who had been exposed to COVID-19.

CDR3 coding DNA: TGTGCCTGCCCTGGGACAGGCCTGCGGTCACCCCTCCACTTT. Residues: CACPGTGLRSPLHF. The J gene is TRBJ1-6, the V gene TRBV30; TRBD1 agrees at 8 bases. Losses at the gene ends were 6 bases for V and 10 bases for J; bases not matched to a gene: 11. The CDR3 extends over 14 amino acids. Germline V gene lookup returns CDR1 GTSNPN and CDR2 SVGIG (reference sequence).